This TCR beta chain derives from a study of radiation and T cells in renal cell carcinoma. The protocol was immunoSEQ multiplex PCR, while the TCRdb copy is restricted to in-frame clones and leaves out a portion. The sample holds 70,000 to 100,000 clones, approximately 80% seen once. Noted time point: baseline pretreatment blood. Stated treatment: 15 Gy SBRT to primary tumor, nephrectomy 4 weeks later. The source was blood, collected from a patient whose treatment included radiotherapy and nephrectomy. This receptor was identified in a man in his sixties with renal cell carcinoma.

CDR3 sequence: CASSQLAGADYEQYF. For the CDR3, the DNA is TGTGCCAGCAGTCAACTAGCGGGAGCTGACTACGAGCAGTACTTC. This sequence joins TRBV6-1 and TRBJ2-7; 11 bases are shared with TRBD2. Germline V gene lookup returns CDR1 MNHNS and CDR2 SASEGT. The CDR3 spans 15 residues. Trimming took 5 bases from V and 3 from J; bases not matched to a gene: 6.